The 18 T cell receptor beta chains presented below share a single source sample, sequenced in a study of a mutant IDH1 vaccine in newly diagnosed glioma. Time point indicated: week 11, during vaccination. Doses consisted of 300 ug of mutant IDH1 20-mer peptide each, paired with topical imiquimod. These receptors are not linked to any known antigen. Here immunoSEQ multiplex PCR was the method, and the copy in TCRdb shows in-frame clones only, minus some. The data contain about 60,000 clones, around 84% of them singletons. Here the sequenced sample was PBMCs, taken from a glioma patient whose treatment included an IDH1 peptide vaccine. All receptors derive from a woman in her forties or fifties with glioma.

This chain joins TRBV7-9 and TRBJ2-1, with 11 nucleotides matching TRBD1. This CDR3 is built from 14 residues. The germline gives CDR1 SEHNR, CDR2 FQNEAQ (reference sequence). CDR3 in DNA: TGTGCAACAGCGGGGACAGGGGGTTACAATGAGCAGTTCTTC. Translating it yields CATAGTGGYNEQFF.

The chain recombines TRBV27 with TRBJ1-1; TRBD1 agrees at 8 bases. This CDR3 spans 14 amino acids. After removal of 4 bases from V and 5 bases from J, the junction contained 6 bases not matched to a gene. From germline, CDR1 is MNHEY and CDR2 SMNVEV (reference sequence). DNA of the CDR3: TGTGCCAGCAGTTACCGTGGACAGGGAACTGAAGCTTTCTTT. Its translation is CASSYRGQGTEAFF.

This chain links TRBV9 with TRBJ2-7; D call uncertain. The CDR3 loop spans 12 amino acids. Trimming stripped 8 bases from V and 3 bases from J, with 12 bases between. Germline-derived CDR1 and CDR2 are SGDLS and YYNGEE. The CDR3 loop is CASGRADYEQYF. The CDR3 nucleotides read TGTGCCAGTGGCCGGGCAGACTACGAGCAGTACTTC. The entire variable domain, with the rest obtained from reference TRBV9 and TRBJ2-7, is as follows: DSGVTQTPKHLITATGQRVTLRCSPRSGDLSVYWYQQSLDQGLQFLIQYYNGEERAKGNILERFSAQQFPDLHSELNLSSLELGDSALYFCASGRADYEQYFGPGTRLTVT.

The chain couples TRBV6-5 to TRBJ1-1; TRBD1 is a possible D gene (6 bases). The CDR3 spans 14 residues. Germline assignment: CDR1 MNHEY and CDR2 SVGAGI. With 5 bases removed from V and 6 bases from J, the gap between germline ends came to 16 bases. The CDR3 here is CASSNQGRSPEAFF. CDR3 nucleotides: TGTGCCAGCAGTAATCAGGGGAGGTCCCCTGAAGCTTTCTTT.

The chain links TRBV19 to TRBJ1-2, with a weak D call TRBD1 (6 bases). Between the trimmed V and J ends, which lost 3 bases and 5 bases, there was a span of 13 bases. CDR1 is LNHDA and CDR2 is SQIVND in the germline V gene (reference sequence). The CDR3 totals 14 residues. CDR3 DNA: TGTGCCAGTAGTATTAGGGCAGGGGTTTATGGCTACACCTTC. Amino acid sequence: CASSIRAGVYGYTF.

Written as DNA, the CDR3 is TGTGCCAGCAGCCAAAGTGGGCCGAGCCTTGAAGCTTTCTTT. Its protein product is CASSQSGPSLEAFF. The rearrangement links TRBV4-2 to TRBJ1-1; no clear D gene. From germline, CDR1 is LGHNA and CDR2 YNFKEQ. Trimming stripped 2 bases from V and 7 bases from J, with 14 bases between. CDR3 length: 14 residues.

The chain links TRBV19 to TRBJ2-5; no clear D. Trimming shortened V by 10 bases and J by 3 bases, and 12 bases separated the two germline ends. The germline gives CDR1 LNHDA, CDR2 SQIVND (reference sequence). There are 12 residues in the CDR3. The CDR3 DNA is TGTGCCACCAAGGGCCAGGAAGAGACCCAGTACTTC. As protein: CATKGQEETQYF.

The chain employs TRBV9 and TRBJ1-2; a possible D gene is TRBD1 (6 bases). V dropped 5 bases and J dropped 6 bases, with 20 bases sitting between them. The CDR3 totals 15 residues. The germline V gene has CDR1 SGDLS and CDR2 YYNGEE. CDR3 nucleotides: TGTGCCAGCAGTCTAATGGACGGGAGGGGGAATGGCTACACCTTC. Encoded protein: CASSLMDGRGNGYTF.

This clone was detected only a few times. This chain joins TRBV11-2 and TRBJ1-2; maybe TRBD1 (5 bases). Trimming pared 5 bases from V and 0 bases from J, leaving 19 bases between. The CDR3 is made up of 17 amino acids. Looked up from germline, CDR1 is SGHAT and CDR2 is FQNNGV. CDR3 protein: CASSQTGTHGSNYGYTF. Here the CDR3 DNA reads TGTGCCAGCAGCCAGACGGGGACGCATGGTTCTAACTATGGCTACACCTTC. Full variable domain (rest looked up from reference TRBV11-2 and TRBJ1-2): EAGVAQSPRYKIIEKRQSVAFWCNPISGHATLYWYQQILGQGPKLLIQFQNNGVVDDSQLPKDRFSAERLKGVDSTLKIQPAKLEDSAVYLCASSQTGTHGSNYGYTFGSGTRLTVV.

This sequence joins TRBV2 and TRBJ2-6; a weak D match, TRBD1 (5 bases). The CDR3 has 13 amino acids. Per germline, CDR1 SNHLY and CDR2 FYNNEI. The V gene lost 9 bases and the J gene lost 4 bases, with 10 bases spanning the gap. The CDR3 DNA is TGTGCCAGGGGGCTCTTAGGGGCCAACGTCCTGACTTTC. This sequence encodes CARGLLGANVLTF.

This chain joins TRBV19 and TRBJ2-2; D is unresolved. CDR1 and CDR2 (germline): LNHDA, SQIVND (reference sequence). This CDR3 region has 14 residues. The ends were cut back, 6 bases at V and 3 bases at J, with 11 bases in the middle. CDR3 amino acids: CASRTRPDTGELFF. For the CDR3, the DNA is TGTGCCAGTAGAACCCGACCCGACACCGGGGAGCTGTTTTTT.

The chain carries TRBV5-5 and TRBJ2-5; 10 nucleotides agree with TRBD2. CDR1 SGHKS and CDR2 YYEKEE come from the germline V gene (reference sequence). V shed 0 bases and J 2 bases; nucleotides not matched to a gene: 4. The CDR3 loop spans 16 amino acids. DNA of the CDR3: TGTGCCAGCAGCTTGGCCTTAGCGGGGGGACAAGAGACCCAGTACTTC. Its translation is CASSLALAGGQETQYF.

This clone has just one count. The chain links TRBV6-1 to TRBJ2-7; D is ambiguous. This CDR3 is 15 amino acids long. In germline, CDR1 is MNHNS, CDR2 SASEGT. V was cut by 1 base and J by 1 base, with 11 bases left in between. This chain's CDR3 is CASSEGVSWSYEQYF. The CDR3 coding sequence is TGTGCCAGCAGTGAAGGTGTTAGTTGGTCCTACGAGCAGTACTTC.

The chain employs TRBV7-9 and TRBJ2-7, with TRBD2 matching over 13 bases. CDR1 is SEHNR and CDR2 is FQNEAQ in the germline V gene (reference sequence). The CDR3 has 17 amino acids. The J segment lost 3 bases and the V segment lost 0 bases, leaving 5 bases of the junction unmatched. CDR3 in DNA: TGTGCCAGCAGCTTAGCTCCGGGACTAGCGGGAAGCTACGAGCAGTACTTC. This codes for CASSLAPGLAGSYEQYF.

The chain uses TRBV2 and TRBJ1-4, with D possibly matching TRBD1 (6 bases). V lost 6 bases and J 8 bases, leaving 16 bases between the germline ends. The CDR3 is 14 amino acids. CDR1 and CDR2 from the germline V gene are SNHLY and FYNNEI. The DNA of the CDR3 is TGTGCCAGCAGGCAAACAGGGAGACAGGAAAAACTGTTTTTT. Its translation: CASRQTGRQEKLFF.

This chain uses TRBV14 with TRBJ2-7; no reliable D call. Trimming left V 0 bases short and J 10 bases short, with 13 bases between. Germline CDR1 SGHDN, CDR2 FVKESK. This CDR3 spans 13 amino acids. The CDR3 region is CASSQDSRKGQYF. For the CDR3, the DNA is TGTGCCAGCAGCCAAGATTCGAGAAAGGGACAGTACTTC.

The chain uses TRBV7-8 and TRBJ2-3; D may match TRBD1 or TRBD2 (5 bases each). Trimming took off 3 bases at V and 0 bases at J, with 10 bases between the two ends. The CDR3 contains 15 residues. Germline CDR1 reads SGHVS; CDR2 reads FQNEAQ. This CDR3 is CASSFRWDSTDTQYF. CDR3 DNA sequence: TGTGCCAGCAGCTTCCGCTGGGACAGCACAGATACGCAGTATTTT. The whole variable domain, filled in from reference TRBV7-8 and TRBJ2-3, reads GAGVSQSPRYKVAKRGQDVALRCDPISGHVSLFWYQQALGQGPEFLTYFQNEAQLDKSGLPSDRFFAERPEGSVSTLKIQRTQQEDSAVYLCASSFRWDSTDTQYFGPGTRLTVL.

V is TRBV10-3 and J is TRBJ1-4; 8 nucleotides line up with TRBD1. This CDR3 region has 14 residues. The trim removed 6 bases at V and 6 bases at J, leaving 6 bases unmatched. Looked up from germline, CDR1 is ENHRY and CDR2 is SYGVKD. The CDR3 reads CAIRGQDADEKLFF. DNA for the CDR3: TGTGCCATCAGGGGACAGGATGCTGATGAAAAACTGTTTTTT.